One T cell receptor beta chain is described in this entry. Authors' processing steps: For the immunoSEQ data, sequences were junction-only without quality scores, so filtering differed. Some clones are missing from TCRdb's copy, which holds only in-frame ones; the method was immunoSEQ multiplex PCR. Clonal size and the V and J genes are those of that table, whereas D and trimming came from the DNA. Among 2 million to 2.5 million clones listed, approximately 95% were seen once. These data come from a study of shared clonotypes between healthy human individuals. Overall study: Plates per donor: three CD4 naive, three CD4 memory, two CD8 naive, one CD8 memory.

The CDR3 consists of 14 residues. Germline assignment: CDR1 SGHVS and CDR2 FNYEAQ. V lost 2 bases and J lost 9, with 13 bases in between. The chain employs TRBV7-6 and TRBJ2-2; D gene uncertain. Sequenced sample: naive CD4+ T cells sorted from blood. Subset reported: CD45RA+ positively selected. This sequence was found in a man between 18 and 35 years old in good health. This CDR3 is CASSLRQLHRELFF. In DNA form, the CDR3 reads TGTGCCAGCAGCTTACGGCAGCTACACCGGGAGCTGTTTTTT.